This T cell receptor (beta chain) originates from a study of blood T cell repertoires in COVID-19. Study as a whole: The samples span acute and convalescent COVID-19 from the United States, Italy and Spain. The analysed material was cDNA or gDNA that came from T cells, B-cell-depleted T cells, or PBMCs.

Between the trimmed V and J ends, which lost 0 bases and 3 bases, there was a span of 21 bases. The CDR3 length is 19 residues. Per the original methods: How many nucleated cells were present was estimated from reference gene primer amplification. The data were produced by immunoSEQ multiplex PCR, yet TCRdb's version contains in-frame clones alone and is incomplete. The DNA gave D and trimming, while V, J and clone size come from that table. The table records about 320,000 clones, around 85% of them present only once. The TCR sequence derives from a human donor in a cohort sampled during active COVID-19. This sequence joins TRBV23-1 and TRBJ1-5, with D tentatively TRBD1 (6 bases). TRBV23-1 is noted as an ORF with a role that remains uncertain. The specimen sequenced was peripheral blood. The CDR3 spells CASSQSLTEEQGNNQPQHF. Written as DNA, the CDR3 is TGCGCCAGCAGTCAATCACTAACAGAAGAGCAGGGGAACAATCAGCCCCAGCATTTT.